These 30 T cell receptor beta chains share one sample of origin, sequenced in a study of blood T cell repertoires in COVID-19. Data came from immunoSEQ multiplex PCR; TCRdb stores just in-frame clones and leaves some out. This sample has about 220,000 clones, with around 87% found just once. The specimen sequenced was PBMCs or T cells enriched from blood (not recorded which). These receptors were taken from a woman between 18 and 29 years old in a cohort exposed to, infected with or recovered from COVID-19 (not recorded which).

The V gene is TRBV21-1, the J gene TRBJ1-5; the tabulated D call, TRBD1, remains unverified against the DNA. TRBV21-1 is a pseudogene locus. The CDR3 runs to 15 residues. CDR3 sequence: CASSKASRENQPQHF. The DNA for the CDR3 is TGTGCCAGCAGCAAAGCAAGCAGGGAAAATCAGCCCCAGCATTTT.

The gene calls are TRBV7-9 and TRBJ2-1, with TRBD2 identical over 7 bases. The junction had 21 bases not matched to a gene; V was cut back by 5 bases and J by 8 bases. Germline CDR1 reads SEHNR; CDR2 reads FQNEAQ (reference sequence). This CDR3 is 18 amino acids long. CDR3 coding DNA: TGTGCCAGCAGCCCTCACCCTTCCTTTAGCGGGTCGGTAGATGAGCAGTTCTTC. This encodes CASSPHPSFSGSVDEQFF.

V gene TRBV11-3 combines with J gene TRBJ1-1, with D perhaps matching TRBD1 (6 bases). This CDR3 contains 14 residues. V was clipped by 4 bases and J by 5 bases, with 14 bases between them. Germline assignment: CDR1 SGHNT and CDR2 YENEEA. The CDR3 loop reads CASSSRGGGTEAFF. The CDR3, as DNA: TGTGCCAGCAGCTCTAGGGGAGGGGGGACTGAAGCTTTCTTT.

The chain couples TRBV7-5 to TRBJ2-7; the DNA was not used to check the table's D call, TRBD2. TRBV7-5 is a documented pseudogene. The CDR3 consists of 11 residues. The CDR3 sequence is CVRSPLFEQYF. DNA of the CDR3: TGTGTCAGAAGCCCCCTCTTCGAGCAGTACTTC.

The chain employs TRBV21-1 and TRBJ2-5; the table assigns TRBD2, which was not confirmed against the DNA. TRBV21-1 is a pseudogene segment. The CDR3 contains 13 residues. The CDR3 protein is CASSSPRGETQYF. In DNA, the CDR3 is TGTGCCAGCAGCAGTCCCCGGGGGGAGACCCAGTACTTC.

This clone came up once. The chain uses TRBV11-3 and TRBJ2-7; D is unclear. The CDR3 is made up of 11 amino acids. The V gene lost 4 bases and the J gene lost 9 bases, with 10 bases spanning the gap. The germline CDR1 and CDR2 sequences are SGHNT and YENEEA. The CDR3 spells CASSSPAGQYF. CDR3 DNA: TGTGCCAGCAGCTCCCCCGCCGGGCAGTACTTC.

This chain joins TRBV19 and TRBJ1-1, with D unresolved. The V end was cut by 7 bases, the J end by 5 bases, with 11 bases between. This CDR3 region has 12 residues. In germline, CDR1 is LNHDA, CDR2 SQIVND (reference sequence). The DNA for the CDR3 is TGTGCCAGTACCAGAACGTGGACTGAAGCTTTCTTT. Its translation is CASTRTWTEAFF.

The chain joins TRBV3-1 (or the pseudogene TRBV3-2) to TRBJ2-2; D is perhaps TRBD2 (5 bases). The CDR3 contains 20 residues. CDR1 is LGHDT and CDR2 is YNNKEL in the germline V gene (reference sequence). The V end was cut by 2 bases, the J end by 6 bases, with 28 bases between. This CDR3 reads CASSQSRAHGALGFPGELFF. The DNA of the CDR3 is TGTGCCAGCAGCCAATCGAGGGCGCACGGAGCTCTGGGCTTTCCCGGGGAGCTGTTTTTT.

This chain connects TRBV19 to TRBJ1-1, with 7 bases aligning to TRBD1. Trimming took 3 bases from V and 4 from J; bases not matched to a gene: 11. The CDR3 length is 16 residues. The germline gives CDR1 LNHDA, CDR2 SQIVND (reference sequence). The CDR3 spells CASSIEAGGLVTEAFF. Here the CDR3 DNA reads TGTGCCAGTAGTATCGAGGCAGGGGGGTTAGTCACTGAAGCTTTCTTT.

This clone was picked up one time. The CDR3 DNA reads as TGTGGGAGCGGGAGAGACACCGGGGAGCTGTTTTTT. Its translation is CGSGRDTGELFF. The chain is built from TRBV12-3 or TRBV12-4 and TRBJ2-2; the match to TRBD2 covers 8 bases. This CDR3 has 12 amino acids.

This CDR3 is CASSESQGEAFF. The CDR3 nucleotides read TGCGCCAGCAGTGAGTCCCAGGGTGAAGCTTTCTTT. J is TRBJ1-1 and V is TRBV10-1, with D possibly matching TRBD1 (5 bases). CDR3 length: 12 residues. Trimming removed 0 bases from V and 7 bases from J, with 6 bases in between. Germline CDR1 and CDR2: WNHNN and SYGVQD (reference sequence).

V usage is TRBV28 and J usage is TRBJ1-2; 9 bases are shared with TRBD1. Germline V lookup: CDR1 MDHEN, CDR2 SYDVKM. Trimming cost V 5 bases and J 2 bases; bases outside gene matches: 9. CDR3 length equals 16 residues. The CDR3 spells CASSPGDGTGNYGYTF. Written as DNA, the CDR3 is TGTGCCAGCAGTCCTGGCGACGGGACAGGGAACTATGGCTACACCTTC.

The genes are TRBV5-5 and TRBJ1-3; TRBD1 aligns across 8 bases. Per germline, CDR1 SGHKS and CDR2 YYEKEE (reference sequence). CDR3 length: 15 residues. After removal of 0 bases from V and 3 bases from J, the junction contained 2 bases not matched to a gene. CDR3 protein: CASSLDRGVGNTIYF. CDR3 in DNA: TGTGCCAGCAGCTTGGACAGGGGGGTTGGAAACACCATATATTTT.

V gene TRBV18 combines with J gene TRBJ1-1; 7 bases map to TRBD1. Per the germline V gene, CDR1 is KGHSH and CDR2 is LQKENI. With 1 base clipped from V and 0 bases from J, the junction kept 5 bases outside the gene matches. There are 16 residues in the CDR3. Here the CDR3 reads CASSPQGAGMNTEAFF. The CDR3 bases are TGTGCCAGCTCACCACAGGGGGCAGGTATGAACACTGAAGCTTTCTTT. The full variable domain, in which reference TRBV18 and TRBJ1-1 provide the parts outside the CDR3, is NAGVMQNPRHLVRRRGQEARLRCSPMKGHSHVYWYRQLPEEGLKFMVYLQKENIIDESGMPKERFSAEFPKEGPSILRIQQVVRGDSAAYFCASSPQGAGMNTEAFFGQGTRLTVV.

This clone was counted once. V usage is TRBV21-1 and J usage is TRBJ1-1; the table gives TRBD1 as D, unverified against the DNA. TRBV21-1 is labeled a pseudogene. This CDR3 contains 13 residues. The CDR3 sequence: CASSKCRELRAFF. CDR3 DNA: TGTGCCAGCAGCAAATGCAGGGAATTAAGAGCTTTCTTT.

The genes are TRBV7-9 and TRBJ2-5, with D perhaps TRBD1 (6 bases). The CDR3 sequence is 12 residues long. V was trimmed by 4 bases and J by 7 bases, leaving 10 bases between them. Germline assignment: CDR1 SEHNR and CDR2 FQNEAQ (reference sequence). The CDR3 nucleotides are TGTGCCAGCAGCTCTGCACAGGGGACCCAGTACTTC. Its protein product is CASSSAQGTQYF.

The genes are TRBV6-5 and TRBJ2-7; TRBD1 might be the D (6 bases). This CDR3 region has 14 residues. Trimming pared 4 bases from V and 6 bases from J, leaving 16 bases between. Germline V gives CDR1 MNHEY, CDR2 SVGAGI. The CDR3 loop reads CASSWTEPGGEQYF. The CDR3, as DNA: TGTGCCAGCAGTTGGACAGAGCCGGGCGGCGAGCAGTACTTC.

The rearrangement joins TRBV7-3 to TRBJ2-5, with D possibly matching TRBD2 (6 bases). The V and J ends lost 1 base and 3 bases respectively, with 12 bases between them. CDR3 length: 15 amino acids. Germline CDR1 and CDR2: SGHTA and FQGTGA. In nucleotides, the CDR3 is TGTGCCAGCAGCTTAATCGCGACGGGAGAAGAGACCCAGTACTTC. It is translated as CASSLIATGEETQYF.

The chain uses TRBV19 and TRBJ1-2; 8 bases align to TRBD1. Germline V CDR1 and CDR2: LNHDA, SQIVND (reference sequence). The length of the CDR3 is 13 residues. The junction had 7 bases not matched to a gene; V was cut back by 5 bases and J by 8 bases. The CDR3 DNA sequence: TGTGCCAGTAGTTCGGACAGGGAGGGAGGCTACACCTTC. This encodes CASSSDREGGYTF. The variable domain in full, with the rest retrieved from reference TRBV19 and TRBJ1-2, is DGGITQSPKYLFRKEGQNVTLSCEQNLNHDAMYWYRQDPGQGLRLIYYSQIVNDFQKGDIAEGYSVSREKKESFPLTVTSAQKNPTAFYLCASSSDREGGYTFGSGTRLTVV.

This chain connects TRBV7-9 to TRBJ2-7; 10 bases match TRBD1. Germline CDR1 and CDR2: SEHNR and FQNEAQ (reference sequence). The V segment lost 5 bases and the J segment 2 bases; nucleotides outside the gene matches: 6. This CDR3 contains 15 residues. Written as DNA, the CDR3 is TGTGCCAGCAGCCCCGGGACAGGGGAGCCCTACGAGCAGTACTTC. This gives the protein CASSPGTGEPYEQYF.

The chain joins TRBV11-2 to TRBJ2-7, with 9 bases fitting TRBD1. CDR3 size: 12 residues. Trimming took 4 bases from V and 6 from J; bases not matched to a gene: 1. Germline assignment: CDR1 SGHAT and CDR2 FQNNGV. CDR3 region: CASSWDRVEQYF. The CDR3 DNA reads TGTGCCAGCAGCTGGGACAGGGTCGAGCAGTACTTC.

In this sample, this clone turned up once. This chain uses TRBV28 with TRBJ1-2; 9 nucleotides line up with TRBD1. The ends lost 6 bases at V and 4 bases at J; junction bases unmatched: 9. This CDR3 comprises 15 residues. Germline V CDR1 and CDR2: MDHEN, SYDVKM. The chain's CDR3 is CASRTGTGTIYGYTF. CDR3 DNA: TGTGCCAGCAGAACCGGGACAGGGACGATCTATGGCTACACCTTC.

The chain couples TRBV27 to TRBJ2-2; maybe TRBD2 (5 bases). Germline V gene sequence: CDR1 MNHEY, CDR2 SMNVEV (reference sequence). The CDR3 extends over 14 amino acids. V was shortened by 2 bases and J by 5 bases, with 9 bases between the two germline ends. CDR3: CASSLGRGTGELFF. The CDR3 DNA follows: TGTGCCAGCAGTTTAGGACGGGGAACCGGGGAGCTGTTTTTT.

The CDR3 spells CASSFTSPENTEAFF. DNA for the CDR3: TGTGCCAGCAGCTTTACATCGCCAGAGAACACTGAAGCTTTCTTT. This chain connects TRBV7-9 to TRBJ1-1; D is ambiguous. Looked up from germline, CDR1 is SEHNR and CDR2 is FQNEAQ (reference sequence). V dropped 3 bases and J dropped 1 base, with 12 bases sitting between them. CDR3 length: 15 amino acids. Full variable domain (rest looked up from reference TRBV7-9 and TRBJ1-1): DTGVSQNPRHKITKRGQNVTFRCDPISEHNRLYWYRQTLGQGPEFLTYFQNEAQLEKSRLLSDRFSAERPKGSFSTLEIQRTEQGDSAMYLCASSFTSPENTEAFFGQGTRLTVV.

The CDR3: CASSLEGLNTGELFF. CDR3 DNA sequence: TGTGCCAGCAGCTTGGAGGGACTTAACACCGGGGAGCTGTTTTTT. The V and J genes are TRBV7-6 and TRBJ2-2; the D gene is possibly TRBD2 (6 bases). The CDR3 has 15 residues. Trimming cost V 3 bases and J 2 bases, with 10 bases left between them. CDR1 and CDR2 (germline): SGHVS, FNYEAQ.

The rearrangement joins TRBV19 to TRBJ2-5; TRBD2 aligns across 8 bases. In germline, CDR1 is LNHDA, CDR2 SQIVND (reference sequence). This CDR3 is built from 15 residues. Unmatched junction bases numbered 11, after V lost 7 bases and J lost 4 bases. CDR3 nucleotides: TGTGCCAGTAAAGGGCGCGGGGGGTCGGGAGAGACCCAGTACTTC. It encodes CASKGRGGSGETQYF.

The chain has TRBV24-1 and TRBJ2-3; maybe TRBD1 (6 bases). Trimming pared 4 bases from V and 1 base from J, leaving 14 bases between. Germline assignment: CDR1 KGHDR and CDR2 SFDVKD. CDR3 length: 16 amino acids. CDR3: CATSDPQGIGTDTQYF. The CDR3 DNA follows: TGTGCCACCAGTGACCCACAGGGAATTGGCACAGATACGCAGTATTTT.

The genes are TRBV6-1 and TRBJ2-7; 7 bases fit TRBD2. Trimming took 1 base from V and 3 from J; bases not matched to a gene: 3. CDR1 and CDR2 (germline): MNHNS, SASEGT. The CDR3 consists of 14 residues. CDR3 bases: TGTGCCAGCAGTGAAGGGGGGGGGAGCTACGAGCAGTACTTC. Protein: CASSEGGGSYEQYF.

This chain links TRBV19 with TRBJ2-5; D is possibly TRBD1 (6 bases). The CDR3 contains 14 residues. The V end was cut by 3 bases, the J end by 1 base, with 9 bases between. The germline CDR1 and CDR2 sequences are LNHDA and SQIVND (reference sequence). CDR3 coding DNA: TGTGCCAGTAGTATTAAAGGGGGCCAAGAGACCCAGTACTTC. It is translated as CASSIKGGQETQYF.

CDR3 nucleotides: TGTGCCACACACTCGGGGTCGGATCCGCAGCCCCAGCATTTT. It encodes CATHSGSDPQPQHF. This sequence joins TRBV28 and TRBJ1-5; D not certain. The V gene lost 10 bases and the J gene lost 7 bases, with 20 bases spanning the gap. This CDR3 comprises 14 residues. CDR1 is MDHEN, CDR2 SYDVKM, per germline. Combining the CDR3 with reference TRBV28 and TRBJ1-5 gives the whole variable domain DVKVTQSSRYLVKRTGEKVFLECVQDMDHENMFWYRQDPGLGLRLIYFSYDVKMKEKGDIPEGYSVSREKKERFSLILESASTNQTSMYLCATHSGSDPQPQHFGDGTRLSIL.